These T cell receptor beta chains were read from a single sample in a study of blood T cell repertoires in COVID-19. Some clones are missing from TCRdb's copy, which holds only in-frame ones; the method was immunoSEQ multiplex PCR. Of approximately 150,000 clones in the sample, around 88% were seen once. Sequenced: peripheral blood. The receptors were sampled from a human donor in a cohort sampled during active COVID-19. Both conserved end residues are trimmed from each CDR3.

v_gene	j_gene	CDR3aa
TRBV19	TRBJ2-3	ASSMGLAGFSTDTQY
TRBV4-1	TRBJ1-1	ASSQSRARGTEAF
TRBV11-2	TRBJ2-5	ASSMLGTGGQETQY
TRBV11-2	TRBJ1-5	ASSLVRGQPQH
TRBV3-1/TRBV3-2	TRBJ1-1	ASSQGGGMNTEAF
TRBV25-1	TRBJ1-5	ASSEWSSNQPQH
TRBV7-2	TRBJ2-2	ASSANGGELF
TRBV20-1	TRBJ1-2	SAVVADGYT
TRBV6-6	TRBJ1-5	ASSTGQGVSNQPQH
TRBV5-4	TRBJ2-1	ASSPGGNNEQF
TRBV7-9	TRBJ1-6	ASRTGSSYNSPLH
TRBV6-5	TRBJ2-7	ASSYLGSPYEQY
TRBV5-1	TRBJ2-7	ASSLHQGYEQY
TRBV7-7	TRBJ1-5	ASSLVREVIGYQPQH
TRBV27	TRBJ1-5	ASSYVHNYQPQH
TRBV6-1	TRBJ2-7	ASSDGGAGRGEQY
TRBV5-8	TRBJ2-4	ASSFGRDIQY
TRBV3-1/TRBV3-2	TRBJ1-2	ASSQPRGGYT
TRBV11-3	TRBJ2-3	ASSWTGGGGTVTQY
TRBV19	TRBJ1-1	ASSWQGGNTEAF
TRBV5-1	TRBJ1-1	ASSLEHLNTEAF
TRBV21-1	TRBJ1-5	ASSKARGGGIDQPQH
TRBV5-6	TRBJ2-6	ASSLVGQGRPGANVLT
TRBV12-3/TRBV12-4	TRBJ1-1	ASSFEVGEAF
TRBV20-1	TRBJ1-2	SVTRDYGYT
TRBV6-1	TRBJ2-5	ASSEWADYQETQY
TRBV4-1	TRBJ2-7	ASSQEAPDRGSYEQY
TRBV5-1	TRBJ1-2	ASSWVGQNYGYT
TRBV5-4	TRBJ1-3	ASSSGAPSSGNTIY
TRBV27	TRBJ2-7	ASSYTSGAYEQY
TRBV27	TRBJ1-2	ASSLGRNYGYT
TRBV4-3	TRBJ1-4	ASSQESDRNEKLF
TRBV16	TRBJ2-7	ASSLRRDSTYEQY
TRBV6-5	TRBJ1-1	ASSYSQGGEAF
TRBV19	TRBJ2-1	ASSILNEQF
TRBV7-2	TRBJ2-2	ASDSGTGYPGELF
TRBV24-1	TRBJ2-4	ATCGWTGIAKNIQY
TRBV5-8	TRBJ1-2	ASSSGSGQGAGYGYT
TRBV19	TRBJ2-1	ASGWGGVSYNEQF
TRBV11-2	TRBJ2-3	ASSSRQGRTDTQY
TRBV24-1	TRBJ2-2	ATSDGGAGTGELF
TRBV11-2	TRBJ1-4	ASSSQGQFGEKLF
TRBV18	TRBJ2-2	ASSPRTGRHEGELF
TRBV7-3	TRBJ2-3	ASSLGQGSGTDTQY
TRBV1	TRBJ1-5	TSSIQGDRNQPQH
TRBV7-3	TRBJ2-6	ASSRQGTGANVLT
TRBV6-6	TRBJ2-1	ASSFPSAASYNEQF
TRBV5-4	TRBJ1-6	ASSLWGGDSPLH
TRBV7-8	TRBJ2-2	ASSLALTGGELF
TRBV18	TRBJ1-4	ASSGADEKLF
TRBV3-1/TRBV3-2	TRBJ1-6	ASSGGLGESPLH
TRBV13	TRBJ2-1	ASSLSSGYNEQF
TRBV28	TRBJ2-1	ASSFPGLGNEQF
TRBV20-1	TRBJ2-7	SARYGFEQY
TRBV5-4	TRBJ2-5	ASSLDKRGVAETQY